This T cell receptor beta chain appears in the sequencing data of a study of T-cell memory formation after mild COVID-19. Study-level background: For the most part, TCR clusters were specific to one donor. Overall study findings and caveats: The authors did not confirm SARS-CoV-2 specificity of second-wave clones peaking day 37. Largely, contracting CD4+ clones fell within CM and EM, and contracting CD8+ clones within EMRA.

As to this clonotype: Its antigen is as yet unknown.

V dropped 2 bases and J dropped 1; count of bases not matched to a gene: 13. Germline V CDR1 and CDR2: MGHRA, YSYEKL. This CDR3 contains 18 residues. Using its own MiXCR run on the 5' RACE reads, TCRdb lists one record per CDR3 protein. Among about 250,000 distinct CDR3 sequences, approximately 15% were seen once, and the ten largest hold 2.1%. The receptor's source is an adult woman who had mild COVID-19 (a few samples of this study predate the infection). Cell type and time point are not known. What was sequenced was PBMCs or a T cell subset sorted from them (not recorded which). The chain joins TRBV4-1 to TRBJ1-2; 7 nucleotides match TRBD1. CDR3 in amino acids: CASSQPTGPSRLNYGYTF. The CDR3 region has the DNA TGCGCCAGCAGCCAACCGACAGGGCCAAGCAGACTTAACTATGGCTACACCTTC.